Listed below are T cell receptor beta chains from one sample, sequenced in a study of PD-1 blockade in classical Hodgkin lymphoma. The method was immunoSEQ multiplex PCR; TCRdb's version includes in-frame clones alone and lacks a portion of them. The table lists 55,000 to 80,000 clones, 93% of them singletons. Sequencing used peripheral blood mononuclear cells (PBMCs), obtained at baseline. These receptor sequences come from a human donor with classical Hodgkin lymphoma. CDR3s include the opening cysteine and the closing phenylalanine or tryptophan. A D gene is named only where the DNA matches it firmly. Some rows have no size entry. The others give once, few or many, or a class for an expanded clone.

j_call	v_call	clone_size	d_call	cdr3_nt	cdr3_aa
TRBJ2-3	TRBV6-6	NA	NA	TGTGCCAGCAGAAACAGGGACCTCTCCTCTGCAGATACGCAGTATTTT	CASRNRDLSSADTQYF
TRBJ2-1	TRBV5-6	NA	TRBD1	TGTGCCAGCAGCCCCGGGACAGGGGCGGTTGAGCAGTTCTTC	CASSPGTGAVEQFF
TRBJ2-5	TRBV28	NA	NA	TGTGCCAGCATTCCATTCGGGGGGCAACGGAAAGAGACCCAGTACTTC	CASIPFGGQRKETQYF
TRBJ2-1	TRBV7-3	NA	TRBD2	TGTGCCAGCAGCCCCGGGACTAGCGGGGGGGCCCATGAGCAGTTCTTC	CASSPGTSGGAHEQFF
TRBJ1-1	TRBV19	NA	TRBD1	TGTGCCAGTAGTATTTATACAGGGGGGACGAACACTGAAGCTTTCTTT	CASSIYTGGTNTEAFF
TRBJ2-1	TRBV28	NA	NA	TGTGCCAGCAGCTCCGAATTTCGGGGCCTCTACAATGAGCAGTTCTTC	CASSSEFRGLYNEQFF
TRBJ1-1	TRBV7-6	once	NA	TGTGCCAGCAGCTTAGAACAGGGTATCGGTACTGAAGCTTTCTTT	CASSLEQGIGTEAFF
TRBJ1-6	TRBV19	NA	NA	TGTGCCAGTAGCCACAGCCTGAATTCACCCCTCCACTTT	CASSHSLNSPLHF
TRBJ2-3	TRBV7-6	NA	NA	TGTGCCAGCAGCTCCGGCCACCATACCCCCACAGATACGCAGTATTTT	CASSSGHHTPTDTQYF
TRBJ2-2	TRBV6-4	NA	TRBD2	TGTGCCAGCAGTGACTCGGCGGGAGGATCCACCGGGGAGCTGTTTTTT	CASSDSAGGSTGELFF
TRBJ2-6	TRBV7-9	NA	NA	TGTGCCAGCAGCTCCACAGGGTCTGGGGCCAACGTCCTGACTTTC	CASSSTGSGANVLTF